The T cell receptor (beta chain) under discussion was sequenced for a study of T cell changes during pregnancy in multiple sclerosis. For this clone: At the DNA level, this CDR3 is encoded by other sequences in the same sample as well.

CDR1 MDHEN and CDR2 SYDVKM come from the germline V gene. V was cut by 6 bases and J by 1 base, with 9 bases left in between. CDR3 size: 14 residues. The protocol was immunoSEQ multiplex PCR, while the TCRdb copy is restricted to in-frame clones and leaves out a portion. The top ten hold around 6.8% of the sample, which has tens of thousands of clones, around 89% seen once. The source of this sequence is a female donor with multiple sclerosis, enrolled in a pregnancy study. This chain joins TRBV28 and TRBJ2-2; D perhaps matches TRBD1 (6 bases). The material was CD8+ T cells from peripheral blood mononuclear cells, obtained in the second trimester of pregnancy. Written as DNA, the CDR3 is TGTGCCAGCAGCCTGACAGGGAACACCGGGGAGCTGTTTTTT. This translates into CASSLTGNTGELFF.